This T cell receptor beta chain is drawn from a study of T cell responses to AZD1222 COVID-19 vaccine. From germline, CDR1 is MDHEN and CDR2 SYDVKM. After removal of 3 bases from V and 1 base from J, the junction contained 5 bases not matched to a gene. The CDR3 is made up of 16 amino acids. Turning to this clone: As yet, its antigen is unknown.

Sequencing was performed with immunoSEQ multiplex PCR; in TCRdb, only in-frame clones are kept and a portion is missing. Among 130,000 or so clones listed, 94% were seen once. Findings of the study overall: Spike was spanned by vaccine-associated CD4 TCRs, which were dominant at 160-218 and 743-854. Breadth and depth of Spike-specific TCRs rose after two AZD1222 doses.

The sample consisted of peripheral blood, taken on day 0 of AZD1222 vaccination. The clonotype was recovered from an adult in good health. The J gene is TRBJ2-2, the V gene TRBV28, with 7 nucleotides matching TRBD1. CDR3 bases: TGTGCCAGCAGTTTTAGGGGGCGTTGGAACACCGGGGAGCTGTTTTTT. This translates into CASSFRGRWNTGELFF.